The rows below give T cell receptor beta chains drawn from one sample of a study of shared clonotypes between healthy human individuals. Libraries were prepared by immunoSEQ multiplex PCR; TCRdb keeps only in-frame clonotypes and omits some of them. Among roughly 1.5 million clones listed, approximately 98% were seen once. Sequenced sample: naive CD4+ T cells sorted from blood. These receptors originate from a man under 40 in good health. The CDR3 runs from the conserved cysteine through the conserved F or W. Fields, in order: V gene, J gene, D gene, clone size, CDR3 DNA, CDR3 protein. D genes are given only for firm matches. A row's size may be missing; if present it is once, few, many or a size class.

>TRBV27|TRBJ2-5|NA|NA
TGTGCCAGCAGTTTATATCCTCAAGAGACCCAGTACTTC
CASSLYPQETQYF
>TRBV14|TRBJ2-5|TRBD2|NA
TGTGCCAGCAGCCAAGCTGCTAGCGGGAGTCAAGAGACCCAGTACTTC
CASSQAASGSQETQYF
>TRBV6-6|TRBJ2-7|TRBD1|NA
TGTGCCAGCAGACGCGACAGGGCACCCGACGAGCAGTACTTC
CASRRDRAPDEQYF
>TRBV5-4|TRBJ1-1|NA|once
TGTGCCAGCAGCACGGACGTTAACACTGAAGCTTTCTTT
CASSTDVNTEAFF
>TRBV14|TRBJ2-1|NA|NA
TGTGCCAGCAGCCAAGGACGAGCCCGGCTCCATGAGCAGTTCTTC
CASSQGRARLHEQFF
>TRBV10-3|TRBJ2-1|NA|once
TGTGCCATCAGTGAGTCGGTTAAGGGACAACCGGGGGAGCAGTTCTTC
CAISESVKGQPGEQFF
>TRBV2|TRBJ2-7|NA|NA
TGTGCCAGCAGTCCGGAAAGTGGGCAGTACTTC
CASSPESGQYF
>TRBV5-1|TRBJ2-5|NA|once
TGCGCCAGCAGCGCAAAAGACGGGACAAAAGGGGAGACCCAGTACTTC
CASSAKDGTKGETQYF
>TRBV19|TRBJ2-1|TRBD1|NA
TGTGCCAGTAGTATGGCGACAGGGTTCAATGAGCAGTTCTTC
CASSMATGFNEQFF
>TRBV11-3|TRBJ2-5|TRBD1|NA
TGTGCCAGCAGCTCATCGACAGGGGTTGAGACCCAGTACTTC
CASSSSTGVETQYF
>TRBV28|TRBJ1-4|NA|NA
TGTGCCAGCAGTTTATACCCAGATCCGGAAAAACTGTTTTTT
CASSLYPDPEKLFF
>TRBV6-5|TRBJ1-1|TRBD1|NA
TGTGCCAGCAGTTACGCCCAGACAGGGGTGAACACTGAAGCTTTCTTT
CASSYAQTGVNTEAFF
>TRBV2|TRBJ2-5|NA|once
TGTGCCAGCAGTAGTAGGGGGTACCAGTACTTC
CASSSRGYQYF
>TRBV7-9|TRBJ2-5|TRBD1|NA
TGTGCCAGCAGCTTACGGACAGGGGAGAACCAAGAGACCCAGTACTTC
CASSLRTGENQETQYF
>TRBV19|TRBJ2-7|TRBD1|NA
TGTGCCAGTAGTATAAGGACAGGGGGCTACGAGCAGTACTTC
CASSIRTGGYEQYF
>TRBV29-1|TRBJ1-2|TRBD1|NA
TGCAGCGTCGCCCCAGGGGGCTATGGCTACACCTTC
CSVAPGGYGYTF
>TRBV19|TRBJ2-7|NA|NA
TGTGCCAGTAGTAACCGGGCCTTTACCTACGAGCAGTACTTC
CASSNRAFTYEQYF